This TCR beta chain was identified in a study of blood T cell repertoires in COVID-19. For the study at large: Researchers got acute and convalescent COVID-19 samples from the United States, Italy and Spain. The analysed material was cDNA or gDNA that came from T cells, B-cell-depleted T cells, or PBMCs.

Data came from immunoSEQ multiplex PCR; TCRdb stores just in-frame clones and leaves some out. This sample has roughly 200,000 clones; 88% occur once, and the top ten carry roughly 2.6%. This CDR3 comprises 12 residues. Per the germline V gene, CDR1 is MNHEY and CDR2 is SMNVEV (reference sequence). Of note for this clone: The germline gene is not matched at one end of the junction; a read error may be the cause.

Participants had their cohort set by participant-reported clinical history. Cohort 3 donors were reported recovered after two negative PCRs, clearance, or symptom resolution. The rearrangement links TRBV27 to TRBJ1-6; 9 nucleotides align to TRBD1. The sequence came from a woman younger than 45 who had recovered from COVID-19. Sequencing used PBMCs or T cells enriched from blood (not recorded which). The chain's CDR3 is CASSNRDRVLNF. The CDR3 coding sequence is TGTGCCAGCAGTAACCGGGACAGGGTATTAAACTTT.